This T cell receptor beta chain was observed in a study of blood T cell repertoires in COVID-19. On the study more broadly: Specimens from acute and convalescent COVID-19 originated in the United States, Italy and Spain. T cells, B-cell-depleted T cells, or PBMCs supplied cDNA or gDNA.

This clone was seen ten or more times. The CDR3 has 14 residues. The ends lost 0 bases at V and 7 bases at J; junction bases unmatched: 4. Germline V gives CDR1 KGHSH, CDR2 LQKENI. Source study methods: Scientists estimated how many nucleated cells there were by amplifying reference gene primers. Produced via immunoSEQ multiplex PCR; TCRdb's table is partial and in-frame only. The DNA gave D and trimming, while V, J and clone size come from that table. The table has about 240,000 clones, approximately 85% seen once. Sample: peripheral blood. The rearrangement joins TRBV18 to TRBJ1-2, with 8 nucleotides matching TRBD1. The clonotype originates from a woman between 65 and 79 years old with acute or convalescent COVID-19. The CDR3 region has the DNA TGTGCCAGCTCACCACCGCAACAGGGGGGTGGCTACACCTTC. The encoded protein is CASSPPQQGGGYTF.